This T cell receptor (beta chain) stems from a study of T cell responses to AZD1222 COVID-19 vaccine. Study observations and caveats: Donors, mostly white British, included more females; clonal diversity was possibly underestimated. At baseline, just a handful of AZD1222 recipients tested seropositive. Spike was spanned by vaccine-associated CD4 TCRs, which were dominant at 160-218 and 743-854.

Germline V gene sequence: CDR1 MNHNY, CDR2 SVGAGI (reference sequence). The V segment lost 6 bases and the J segment 3 bases; nucleotides outside the gene matches: 8. This CDR3 spans 15 amino acids. Of note for this clone: Its antigen is not known.

The data were produced by immunoSEQ multiplex PCR, yet TCRdb's version contains in-frame clones alone and is incomplete. Among about 56,000 clones listed, about 80% were seen once. The material sequenced was peripheral blood, taken 28 days after the second AZD1222 dose. The genes are TRBV6-6 and TRBJ2-3, with 8 bases fitting TRBD2. The TCR was taken from an adult who received the AZD1222 COVID-19 vaccine. The CDR3: CASRMVAGGTDTQYF. The CDR3 nucleotides are TGTGCCAGCAGAATGGTGGCGGGGGGTACAGATACGCAGTATTTT.